This TCR beta chain was found in a study of T cell responses to AZD1222 COVID-19 vaccine. Study findings and constraints: Nearly half of spike-specific TCRs reportedly go after variant regions that carry no mutations.

Germline V gives CDR1 LGHDT, CDR2 YNNKEL (reference sequence). This CDR3 has 12 residues. V lost 6 bases and J 2 bases, leaving 7 bases between the germline ends. The sample holds a few counts of this clone. Its antigen remains unidentified. The protocol was immunoSEQ multiplex PCR, while the TCRdb copy is restricted to in-frame clones and leaves out a portion. The data contain under 150,000 clones, around 93% of them singletons. The sequenced sample was peripheral blood, obtained on day 0 of AZD1222 vaccination. The clonotype was recovered from an adult in good health. This chain connects TRBV3-1 (or the pseudogene TRBV3-2) to TRBJ2-5; perhaps TRBD1 as D (5 bases). CDR3 in amino acids: CASSDSQETQYF. The CDR3, as DNA: TGTGCCAGCAGTGACAGTCAAGAGACCCAGTACTTC.